Each of the 31 T cell receptor beta chains below was sequenced from the same sample in a study of breast tumors, draining lymph nodes, adjacent tissues. Breast cancer patients provided tissue from their axillary draining lymph nodes. In TCRdb, the multiplex PCR reads were re-called with MiXCR into one record per CDR3 protein. The sample contains 80,000 to 130,000 distinct CDR3 sequences, over 20% of which appear only once. Sequenced material: axillary lymph node tissue. The receptor set was obtained from a female donor with breast cancer. Some clones in this sample may be carry-over from other donors' samples.

This clonotype was counted many times. The genes are TRBV28 and TRBJ1-3; D call uncertain. V gave up 1 base and J gave up 3 bases, with 7 bases separating them. This CDR3 spans 14 amino acids. Per the germline V gene, CDR1 is MDHEN and CDR2 is SYDVKM. CDR3 nucleotide sequence: TGTGCCAGCAGTTTATCGCTCCGTGGAAACACCATATATTTT. Translated, it gives CASSLSLRGNTIYF. The variable domain in full, completed from reference TRBV28 and TRBJ1-3, reads DVKVTQSSRYLVKRTGEKVFLECVQDMDHENMFWYRQDPGLGLRLIYFSYDVKMKEKGDIPEGYSVSREKKERFSLILESASTNQTSMYLCASSLSLRGNTIYFGEGSWLTVV.

Ten or more counts support this clonotype. V gene TRBV4-1 combines with J gene TRBJ2-3; D is unresolved. The CDR3 sequence is 13 residues long. Germline V gives CDR1 MGHRA, CDR2 YSYEKL. The V end was cut by 2 bases, the J end by 0 bases, with 3 bases between. The CDR3 bases are TGCGCCAGCAGCCAACGGAGCACAGATACGCAGTATTTT. Translation: CASSQRSTDTQYF.

This clonotype was counted many times. The chain recombines TRBV6-2 or TRBV6-3 with TRBJ2-7; D might be TRBD1 (6 bases). The CDR3 is 15 residues long. Deletions cut 6 bases from V and 5 bases from J, with 20 bases between. Germline V gene data show CDR1 as MNHEY and CDR2 as SVGEGT. The CDR3 is CASRNLQGKGDEQYF. CDR3 DNA: TGTGCCAGCAGGAACCTACAGGGTAAAGGCGACGAGCAGTACTTC.

This clonotype was counted ten times or more. For the CDR3, the DNA is TGTGCCAGCAGCCAAGTTGGTAGCGGGAGACTATCCTACGAGCAGTACTTC. This translates into CASSQVGSGRLSYEQYF. This chain connects TRBV3-1 to TRBJ2-7; TRBD2 aligns across 9 bases. The germline V gene encodes CDR1 LGHDT and CDR2 YNNKEL (reference sequence). The CDR3 covers 17 residues. V lost 1 base and J lost 1; bases outside the gene matches: 8.

This clonotype was seen many times. CDR3 DNA sequence: TGTGCCAGCAGCGAACAGGGGACAGCTATGAGCACAGATACGCAGTATTTT. It yields the protein CASSEQGTAMSTDTQYF. V is TRBV2 and J is TRBJ2-3, with 7 bases matching TRBD1. Germline V gene data show CDR1 as SNHLY and CDR2 as FYNNEI. CDR3 length equals 17 residues. V dropped 6 bases and J dropped 0; count of bases not matched to a gene: 12.

This clonotype was seen many times. The chain recombines TRBV7-3 with TRBJ2-3; D not certain. V lost 0 bases to trimming and J lost 4 bases, with 2 bases between them. From germline, CDR1 is SGHTA and CDR2 FQGTGA. The CDR3 sequence is 12 residues long. CDR3 sequence: CASSLTPDTQYF. CDR3 coding DNA: TGTGCCAGCAGCTTAACGCCAGATACGCAGTATTTT.

This rearrangement joins TRBV27 to TRBJ1-1; D is uncertain. This CDR3 has 14 residues. Germline V CDR1 and CDR2: MNHEY, SMNVEV (reference sequence). The V and J ends lost 6 bases and 4 bases respectively, with 15 bases between them. Here the CDR3 reads CASRPGVDATEAFF. CDR3 in DNA: TGTGCCAGCAGGCCCGGGGTGGATGCCACTGAAGCTTTCTTT.

Ten or more counts support this clonotype. The V and J genes are TRBV24-1 and TRBJ1-5; no clear D gene. The ends were cut back, 4 bases at V and 7 bases at J, with 19 bases in the middle. The germline gives CDR1 KGHDR, CDR2 SFDVKD. The CDR3 is 16 amino acids. This CDR3 is CATSDHGSGGRQPQHF. CDR3 bases: TGTGCCACCAGTGACCATGGATCAGGTGGGCGGCAGCCCCAGCATTTT.

This clonotype showed up many times. CDR3 coding DNA: TGTGCCAGCAGCTTAGACGGGACAGGGTCGGATACGCAGTATTTT. Residues: CASSLDGTGSDTQYF. The chain joins TRBV7-2 to TRBJ2-3; 9 bases agree with TRBD1. V lost 1 base and J lost 6; bases outside the gene matches: 5. The CDR3 extends over 15 amino acids. The germline gives CDR1 SGHTA, CDR2 FQGNSA.

This clonotype was recorded many times. Here the CDR3 DNA reads TGCGCCAGCAGCCCCCCCGGGACTAACTACAATGAGCAGTTCTTC. Its translation is CASSPPGTNYNEQFF. This sequence joins TRBV4-1 and TRBJ2-1, with 7 bases matching TRBD2. Germline lookup yields CDR1 MGHRA and CDR2 YSYEKL. The CDR3 runs 15 residues. With 4 bases clipped from V and 3 bases from J, the junction kept 6 bases outside the gene matches.

On this clonotype: A much larger clone lies a single base off, so this may be a read error. The rearrangement joins TRBV9 to TRBJ2-2; weak D call: TRBD1 (5 bases). The CDR3 loop spans 13 amino acids. Germline CDR1 is SGDLS and CDR2 is YYNGEE. Deletions cut 3 bases from V and 4 bases from J, with 7 bases between. The CDR3 nucleotides are TGTGCCAGCAGCGGGGGCTTCACCGGGGAGCTGTTTTTT. Translating gives CASSGGFTGELFF.

Many counts were recorded for this clonotype. The genes are TRBV7-9 and TRBJ2-1; 11 positions match TRBD1. V trimming: 1 base; J trimming: 0 bases; junction bases outside the gene matches: 8. The CDR3 extends over 19 amino acids. In germline, CDR1 is SEHNR, CDR2 FQNEAQ (reference sequence). This chain's CDR3 is CASSLGGTGGVGSYNEQFF. CDR3 sequence (DNA): TGTGCCAGCAGCTTAGGTGGGACAGGGGGAGTTGGCTCCTACAATGAGCAGTTCTTC.

V gene TRBV18 combines with J gene TRBJ2-7, with 7 nucleotides matching TRBD2. CDR3 length equals 16 residues. The V segment lost 0 bases and the J segment 0 bases; nucleotides outside the gene matches: 5. The V gene's germline CDR1 is KGHSH and CDR2 LQKENI. The CDR3 spells CASSPPIAGSSYEQYF. The CDR3 coding sequence is TGTGCCAGCTCACCACCCATAGCGGGTAGCTCCTACGAGCAGTACTTC.

With regard to this clonotype: A much larger clone lies one base from this, so it may be a read error. V and J are TRBV7-3 and TRBJ2-1; D is ambiguous. V was clipped by 2 bases and J by 5 bases, with 13 bases between them. CDR1 and CDR2 (germline): SGHTA, FQGTGA. CDR3 length: 15 amino acids. The chain's CDR3 is CASSLASEQNNEQFF. The CDR3 coding sequence is TGTGCCAGCAGCTTAGCGTCAGAACAGAACAATGAGCAGTTCTTC.

In its sample, this clonotype was seen a few times. This chain joins TRBV20-1 and TRBJ1-2, with no clear D. In germline, CDR1 is DFQATT, CDR2 SNEGSKA (reference sequence). The CDR3 runs to 12 residues. The V and J ends lost 6 bases and 0 bases respectively, with 8 bases between them. Here the CDR3 DNA reads TGCAGTGCCAGACATGCTAACTATGGCTACACCTTC. Its protein is CSARHANYGYTF.

This clonotype was detected a few times. The rearrangement links TRBV18 to TRBJ1-4; 7 bases agree with TRBD1. This CDR3 has 15 amino acids. Germline values: CDR1 KGHSH, CDR2 LQKENI. The V and J ends lost 1 base and 4 bases, in that order; junction bases with no gene match: 3. CDR3: CASSPQGQFNEKLFF. As DNA, the CDR3 is TGTGCCAGCTCACCACAGGGACAGTTTAATGAAAAACTGTTTTTT.

The table lists this clonotype with many counts. This chain links TRBV11-2 with TRBJ2-1; D is possibly TRBD1 (6 bases). The CDR3 sequence is 21 residues long. V lost 2 bases, J lost 0 bases, and 26 bases lay in between. Germline CDR1 and CDR2: SGHAT and FQNNGV. CDR3 loop: CASSLFGHEGVEMSSYNEQFF. The CDR3 DNA sequence: TGTGCCAGCAGCTTATTTGGTCATGAGGGGGTGGAAATGAGCTCCTACAATGAGCAGTTCTTC.

This clonotype was recorded at least ten times. The CDR3 loop is CAWSVGGTDTQYF. The CDR3 region has the DNA TGTGCCTGGAGTGTAGGGGGCACAGATACGCAGTATTTT. J is TRBJ2-3 and V is TRBV30, with a possible D match to TRBD1 (5 bases). This CDR3 is built from 13 residues. Trimming left V 0 bases short and J 1 base short, with 5 bases between. Germline V lookup: CDR1 GTSNPN, CDR2 SVGIG (reference sequence).

With respect to this clonotype: An end of the junction does not agree with germline; a read error may underlie this. This CDR3 reads CAGSQMGQNYGYTF. The CDR3 DNA follows: TGCGCCGGCAGCCAAATGGGACAGAACTATGGCTACACCTTC. This sequence joins TRBV4-1 and TRBJ1-2; 7 bases fit TRBD1. Germline-derived CDR1 and CDR2 are MGHRA and YSYEKL. CDR3 length: 14 residues.

The chain is built from TRBV28 and TRBJ1-2, with D possibly TRBD1 on 6 matching bases. Between the trimmed V and J ends, which lost 6 bases and 2 bases, there was a span of 13 bases. This CDR3 has 14 amino acids. The V gene's germline CDR1 is MDHEN and CDR2 SYDVKM. CDR3 sequence (DNA): TGTGCCAGCAGGGAAGGACAGATCAACTATGGCTACACCTTC. Residues: CASREGQINYGYTF.

This clonotype was seen only a few times. The chain joins TRBV4-2 to TRBJ1-4; the D is unclear. This CDR3 has 15 amino acids. Germline-derived CDR1 and CDR2 are LGHNA and YNFKEQ. V dropped 7 bases and J dropped 4 bases, with 16 bases sitting between them. The CDR3 DNA follows: TGTGCCAGCACCACTCCGGGATCGGGTAATGAAAAACTGTTTTTT. It specifies CASTTPGSGNEKLFF.

This clonotype was counted many times. The genes are TRBV13 and TRBJ1-2; possible D gene TRBD1, 5 bases. Between the trimmed V and J ends, which lost 0 bases and 7 bases, there was a span of 12 bases. The CDR3 consists of 14 residues. The germline CDR1 and CDR2 sequences are PRHDT and FYEKMQ (reference sequence). The DNA of the CDR3 is TGTGCCAGCAGCTTAGGACAGGCAGCGGTTGGCTACACCTTC. As protein: CASSLGQAAVGYTF.

As for this clonotype: An end of the junction does not agree with germline; a read error may underlie this. The V gene is TRBV14, the J gene TRBJ1-3; TRBD1 is a possible D gene (5 bases). This CDR3 contains 14 residues. Germline V gene data show CDR1 as SGHDN and CDR2 as FVKESK. The DNA for the CDR3 is TGTGCCAGCAGCCAATCCGGGGCACGAAACACCATGTATTTT. Protein sequence: CASSQSGARNTMYF.

This clonotype was seen many times. The chain combines TRBV5-4 with TRBJ1-2; 11 bases are a match to TRBD1. The CDR3 spans 14 residues. Germline values: CDR1 SGHNT, CDR2 YYREEE (reference sequence). V shed 6 bases and J 4 bases; nucleotides not matched to a gene: 5. The CDR3 DNA follows: TGTGCCAGCACTTGGACAGGGGGCAGCTATGGCTACACCTTC. Protein: CASTWTGGSYGYTF.

This clonotype occurred many times. This chain uses TRBV6-5 with TRBJ2-7; D is ambiguous. The CDR3 sequence is 11 residues long. The ends were cut back, 11 bases at V and 0 bases at J, with 8 bases in the middle. Germline V gives CDR1 MNHEY, CDR2 SVGAGI. The DNA of the CDR3 is TGTGCCTCTGGGGACTCCTACGAGCAGTACTTC. It is translated as CASGDSYEQYF.

There are many counts of this clonotype. The rearrangement links TRBV2 to TRBJ2-7, with TRBD2 as a possible D gene (6 bases). The germline gives CDR1 SNHLY, CDR2 FYNNEI. V lost 7 bases to trimming and J lost 6 bases, with 22 bases between them. CDR3 length: 15 residues. CDR3 nucleotides: TGTGCCAGCACTGTAGGCGGGACCAGTCACCGCGAGCAGTACTTC. As protein: CASTVGGTSHREQYF.

This clonotype was counted at least ten times. This chain joins TRBV12-3 or TRBV12-4 and TRBJ2-3, with D perhaps TRBD1 or TRBD2 (6 bases each). The CDR3 contains 14 residues. Trimming removed 2 bases from V and 6 bases from J, with 12 bases in between. The chain's CDR3 is CASSLWGALDTQYF. In nucleotides, the CDR3 is TGTGCCAGCAGTTTATGGGGGGCCTTGGATACGCAGTATTTT.

This clonotype came up many times. V and J are TRBV19 and TRBJ1-5; D is perhaps TRBD1 (5 bases). Germline-derived CDR1 and CDR2 are LNHDA and SQIVND (reference sequence). This CDR3 contains 17 residues. The germline V and J ends were trimmed by 3 bases and 1 base, with 16 bases remaining between them. CDR3 DNA sequence: TGTGCCAGTAGTATTTTTCTCCTGACAGCCAGCAATCAGCCCCAGCATTTT. Translation: CASSIFLLTASNQPQHF.

The chain's CDR3 is CASSLDQPQHF. The CDR3 nucleotides are TGCGCCAGCAGCTTGGATCAGCCCCAGCATTTT. This chain joins TRBV5-1 and TRBJ1-5; D is unresolved. CDR3 length equals 11 residues. With 0 bases removed from V and 5 bases from J, the gap between germline ends came to 0 bases. Germline CDR1 is SGHRS and CDR2 is YFSETQ.

This clonotype was counted ten times or more. The chain recombines TRBV2 with TRBJ2-2; D tentatively reads TRBD1 or TRBD2 (5 bases each). V was shortened by 6 bases and J by 8 bases, with 13 bases between the two germline ends. The CDR3 is 13 residues long. The germline V gene encodes CDR1 SNHLY and CDR2 FYNNEI. This CDR3 reads CASRAQGGGELFF. The DNA for the CDR3 is TGTGCCAGCAGGGCGCAGGGCGGGGGGGAGCTGTTTTTT.

V usage is TRBV19 and J usage is TRBJ1-1; no firm D call. Germline V gives CDR1 LNHDA, CDR2 SQIVND (reference sequence). V was pared by 7 bases and J by 5 bases, with 8 bases between. The CDR3 is 11 amino acids. The CDR3 DNA reads as TGTGCCAGTATTCGGGGAACTGAAGCTTTCTTT. Translated: CASIRGTEAFF.